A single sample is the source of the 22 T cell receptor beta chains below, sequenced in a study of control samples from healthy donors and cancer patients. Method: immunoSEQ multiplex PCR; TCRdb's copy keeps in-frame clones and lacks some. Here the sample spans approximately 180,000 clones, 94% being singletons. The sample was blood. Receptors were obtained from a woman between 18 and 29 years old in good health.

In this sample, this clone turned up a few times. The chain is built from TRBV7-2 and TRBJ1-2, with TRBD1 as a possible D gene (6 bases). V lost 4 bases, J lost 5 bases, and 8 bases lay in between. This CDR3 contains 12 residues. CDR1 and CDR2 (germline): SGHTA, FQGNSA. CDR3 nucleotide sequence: TGTGCCAGCAGCTCCACAGGGTATGGCTACACCTTC. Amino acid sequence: CASSSTGYGYTF.

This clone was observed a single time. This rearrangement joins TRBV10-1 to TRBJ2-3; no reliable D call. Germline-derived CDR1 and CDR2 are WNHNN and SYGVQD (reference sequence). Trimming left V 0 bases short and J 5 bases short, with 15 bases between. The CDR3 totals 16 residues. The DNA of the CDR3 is TGCGCCAGCAGTGAGTCAAGAGCGAGCTTGTTAGATACGCAGTATTTT. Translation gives CASSESRASLLDTQYF.

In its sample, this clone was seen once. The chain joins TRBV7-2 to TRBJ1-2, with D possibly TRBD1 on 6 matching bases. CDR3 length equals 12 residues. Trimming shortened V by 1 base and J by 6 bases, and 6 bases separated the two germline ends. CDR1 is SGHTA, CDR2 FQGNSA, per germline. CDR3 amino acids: CASSLDRDGYTF. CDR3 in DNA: TGTGCCAGCAGCTTAGACAGGGATGGCTACACCTTC.

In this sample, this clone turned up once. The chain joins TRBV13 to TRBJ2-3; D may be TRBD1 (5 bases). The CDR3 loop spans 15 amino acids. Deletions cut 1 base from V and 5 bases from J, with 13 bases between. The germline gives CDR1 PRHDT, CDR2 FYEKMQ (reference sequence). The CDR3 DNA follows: TGTGCCAGCAGCTTAGATGGGGCTTCAAGAGATACGCAGTATTTT. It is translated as CASSLDGASRDTQYF.

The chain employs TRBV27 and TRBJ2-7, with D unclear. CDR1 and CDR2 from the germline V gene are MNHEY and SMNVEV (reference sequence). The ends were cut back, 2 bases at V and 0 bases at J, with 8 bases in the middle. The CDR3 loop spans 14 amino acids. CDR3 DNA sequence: TGTGCCAGCAGTTTAGCCCGGACCTCCTACGAGCAGTACTTC. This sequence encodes CASSLARTSYEQYF.

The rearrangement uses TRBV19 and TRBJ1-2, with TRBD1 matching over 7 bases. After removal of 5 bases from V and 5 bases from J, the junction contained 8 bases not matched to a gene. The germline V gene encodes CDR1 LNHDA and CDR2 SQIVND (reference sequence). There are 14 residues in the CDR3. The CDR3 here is CASSLSQGRYGYTF. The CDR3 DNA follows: TGTGCCAGTAGTTTATCACAGGGGCGGTATGGCTACACCTTC.

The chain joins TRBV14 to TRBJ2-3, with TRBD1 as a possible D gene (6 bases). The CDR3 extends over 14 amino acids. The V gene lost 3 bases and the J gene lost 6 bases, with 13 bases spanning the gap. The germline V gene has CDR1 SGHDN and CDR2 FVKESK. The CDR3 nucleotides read TGTGCCAGCAGCCAGAGCCGGGGACACGATACGCAGTATTTT. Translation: CASSQSRGHDTQYF.

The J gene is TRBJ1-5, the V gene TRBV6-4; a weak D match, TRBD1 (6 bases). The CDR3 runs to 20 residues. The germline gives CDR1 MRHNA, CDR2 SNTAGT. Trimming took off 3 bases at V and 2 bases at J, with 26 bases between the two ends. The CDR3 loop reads CASSDPTRKGRGGCNQPQHF. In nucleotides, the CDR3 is TGTGCCAGCAGTGATCCTACCCGAAAAGGTAGGGGGGGTTGCAATCAGCCCCAGCATTTT.

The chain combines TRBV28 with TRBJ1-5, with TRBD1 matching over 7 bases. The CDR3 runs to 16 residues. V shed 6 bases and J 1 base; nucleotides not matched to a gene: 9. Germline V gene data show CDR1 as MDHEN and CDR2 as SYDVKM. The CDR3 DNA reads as TGTGCCAGCAGGAGAAGGGGGCTAAGGAGCAATCAGCCCCAGCATTTT. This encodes CASRRRGLRSNQPQHF.

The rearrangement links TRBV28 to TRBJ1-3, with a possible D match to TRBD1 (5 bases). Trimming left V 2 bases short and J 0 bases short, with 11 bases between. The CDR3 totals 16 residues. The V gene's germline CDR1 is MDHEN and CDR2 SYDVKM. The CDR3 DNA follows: TGTGCCAGCAGTTTACTACAGGCTAGCTCTGGAAACACCATATATTTT. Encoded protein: CASSLLQASSGNTIYF.

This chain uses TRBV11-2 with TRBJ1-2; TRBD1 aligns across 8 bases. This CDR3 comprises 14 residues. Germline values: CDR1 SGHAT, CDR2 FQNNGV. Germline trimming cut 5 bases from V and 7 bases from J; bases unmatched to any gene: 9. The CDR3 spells CASSIPPGGRGYTF. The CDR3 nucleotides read TGTGCCAGCAGCATCCCCCCAGGGGGCCGTGGCTACACCTTC.

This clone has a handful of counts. In nucleotides, the CDR3 is TGTGCCAGCGCCTCCTGGGGTGAAGAAAAACTGTTTTTT. It specifies CASASWGEEKLFF. J is TRBJ1-4 and V is TRBV5-6; the D is unclear. V gave up 7 bases and J gave up 8 bases, with 15 bases separating them. Germline CDR1 and CDR2: SGHDT and YYEEEE. The CDR3 consists of 13 residues.

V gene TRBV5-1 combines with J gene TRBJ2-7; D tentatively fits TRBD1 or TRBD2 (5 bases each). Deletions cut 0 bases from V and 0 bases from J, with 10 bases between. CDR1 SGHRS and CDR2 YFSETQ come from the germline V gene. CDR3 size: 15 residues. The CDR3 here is CASSLAGTSSYEQYF. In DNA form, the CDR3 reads TGCGCCAGCAGCTTGGCCGGGACGAGCTCCTACGAGCAGTACTTC.

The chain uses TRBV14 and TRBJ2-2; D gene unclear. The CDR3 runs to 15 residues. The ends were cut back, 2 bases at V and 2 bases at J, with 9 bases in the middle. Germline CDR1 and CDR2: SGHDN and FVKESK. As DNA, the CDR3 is TGTGCCAGCAGCCAATACAGTCCAAACACCGGGGAGCTGTTTTTT. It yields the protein CASSQYSPNTGELFF. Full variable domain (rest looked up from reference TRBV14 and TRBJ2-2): EAGVTQFPSHSVIEKGQTVTLRCDPISGHDNLYWYRRVMGKEIKFLLHFVKESKQDESGMPNNRFLAERTGGTYSTLKVQPAELEDSGVYFCASSQYSPNTGELFFGEGSRLTVL.

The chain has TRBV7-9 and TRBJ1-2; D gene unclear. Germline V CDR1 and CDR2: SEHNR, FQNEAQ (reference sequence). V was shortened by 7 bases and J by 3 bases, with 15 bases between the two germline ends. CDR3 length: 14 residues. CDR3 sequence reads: CASTRTPSDYGYTF. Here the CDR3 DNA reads TGTGCCAGCACCCGAACCCCCTCAGACTATGGCTACACCTTC.

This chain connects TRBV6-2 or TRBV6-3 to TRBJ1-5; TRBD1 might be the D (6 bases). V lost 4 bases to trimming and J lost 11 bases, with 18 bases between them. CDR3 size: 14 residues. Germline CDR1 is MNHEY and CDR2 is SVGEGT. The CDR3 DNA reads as TGTGCCAGCAGTTCTCTGGGAAGGGGGTCAGCCCAGCATTTT. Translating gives CASSSLGRGSAQHF.

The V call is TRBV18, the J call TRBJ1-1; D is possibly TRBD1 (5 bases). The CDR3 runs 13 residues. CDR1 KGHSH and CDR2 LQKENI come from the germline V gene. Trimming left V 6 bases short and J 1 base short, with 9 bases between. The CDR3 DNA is TGTGCCAGCTCCCTTGACAGGAACACTGAAGCTTTCTTT. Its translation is CASSLDRNTEAFF.

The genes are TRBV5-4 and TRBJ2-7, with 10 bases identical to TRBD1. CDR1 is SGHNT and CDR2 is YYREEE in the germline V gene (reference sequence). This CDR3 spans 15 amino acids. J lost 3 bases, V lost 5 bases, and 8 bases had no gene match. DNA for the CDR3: TGTGCCAGCAGTTCTGGACAGGGGGTTTACTACGAGCAGTACTTC. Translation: CASSSGQGVYYEQYF. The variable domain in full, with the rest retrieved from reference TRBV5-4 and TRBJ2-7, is ETGVTQSPTHLIKTRGQQVTLRCSSQSGHNTVSWYQQALGQGPQFIFQYYREEENGRGNFPPRFSGLQFPNYSSELNVNALELDDSALYLCASSSGQGVYYEQYFGPGTRLTVT.

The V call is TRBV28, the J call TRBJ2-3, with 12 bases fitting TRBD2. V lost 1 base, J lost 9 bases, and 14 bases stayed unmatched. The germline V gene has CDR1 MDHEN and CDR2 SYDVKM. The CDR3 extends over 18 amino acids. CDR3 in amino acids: CASSLYGIGSGLAGTQYF. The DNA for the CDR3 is TGTGCCAGCAGTTTATACGGGATTGGGTCAGGACTAGCGGGAACGCAGTATTTT.

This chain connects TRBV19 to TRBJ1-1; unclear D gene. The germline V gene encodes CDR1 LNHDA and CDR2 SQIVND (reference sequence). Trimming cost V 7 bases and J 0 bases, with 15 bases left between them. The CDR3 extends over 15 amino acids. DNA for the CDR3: TGTGCCAGTACCAATGTAGGTTTGCTGAACACTGAAGCTTTCTTT. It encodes CASTNVGLLNTEAFF.

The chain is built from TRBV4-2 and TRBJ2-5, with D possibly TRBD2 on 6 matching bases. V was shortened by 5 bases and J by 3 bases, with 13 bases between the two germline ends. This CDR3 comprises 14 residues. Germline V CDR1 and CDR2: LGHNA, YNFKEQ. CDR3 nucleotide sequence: TGTGCCAGCAGCGTTACACAGCGGGAAGAGACCCAGTACTTC. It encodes CASSVTQREETQYF.

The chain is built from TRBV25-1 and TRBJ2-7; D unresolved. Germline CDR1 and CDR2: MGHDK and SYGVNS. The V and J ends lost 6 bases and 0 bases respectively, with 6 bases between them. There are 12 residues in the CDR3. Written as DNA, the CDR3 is TGTGCCAGCAGGGGATACTCCTACGAGCAGTACTTC. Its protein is CASRGYSYEQYF.